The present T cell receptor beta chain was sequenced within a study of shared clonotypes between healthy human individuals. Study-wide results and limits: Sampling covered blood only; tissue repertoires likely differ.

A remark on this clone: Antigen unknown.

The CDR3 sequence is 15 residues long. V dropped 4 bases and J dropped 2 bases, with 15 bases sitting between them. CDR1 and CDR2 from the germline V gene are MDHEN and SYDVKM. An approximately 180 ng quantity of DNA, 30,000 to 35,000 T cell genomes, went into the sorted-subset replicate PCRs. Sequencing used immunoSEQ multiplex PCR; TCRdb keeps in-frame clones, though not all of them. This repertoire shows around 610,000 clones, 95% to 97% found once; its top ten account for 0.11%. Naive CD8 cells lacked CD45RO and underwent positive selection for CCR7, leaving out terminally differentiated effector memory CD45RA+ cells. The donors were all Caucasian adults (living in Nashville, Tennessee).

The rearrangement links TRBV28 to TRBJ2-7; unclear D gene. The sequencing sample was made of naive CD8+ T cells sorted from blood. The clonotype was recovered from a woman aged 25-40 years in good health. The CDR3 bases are TGTGCCAGCAGTTCACCAGTCCTGGCCACCTACGAGCAGTACTTC. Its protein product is CASSSPVLATYEQYF.